Presented here are 10 T cell receptor beta chains from one specimen sequenced in a study of T cells in localized non-small cell lung cancer. Clones were read by immunoSEQ multiplex PCR, and TCRdb kept only the in-frame ones, dropping some. The table lists over 9,000 clones, about 88% of them singletons. Sample: peripheral blood, taken before any cancer treatment. The receptors originated from a male donor at least 60 years old with stage III lung adenocarcinoma.

The V and J genes are TRBV25-1 and TRBJ1-2, with D maybe TRBD1 (5 bases). Between the trimmed V and J ends, which lost 5 bases and 2 bases, there was a span of 9 bases. The CDR3 is 13 residues long. Germline-derived CDR1 and CDR2 are MGHDK and SYGVNS. The DNA for the CDR3 is TGTGCCAGCAGTCAAGCAGGGAACTATGGCTACACCTTC. Protein sequence: CASSQAGNYGYTF.

J is TRBJ1-5 and V is TRBV2; perhaps TRBD1 as D (6 bases). The length of the CDR3 is 15 residues. Germline-derived CDR1 and CDR2 are SNHLY and FYNNEI. V gave up 2 bases and J gave up 6 bases, with 14 bases separating them. The CDR3 nucleotides are TGTGCCAGCAGTGAAACGGGGGGCGGGAGTCAGCCCCAGCATTTT. The encoded protein is CASSETGGGSQPQHF.

The chain carries TRBV7-6 and TRBJ2-2; D not resolved. V lost 4 bases, J lost 4 bases, and 13 bases lay in between. The germline CDR1 and CDR2 sequences are SGHVS and FNYEAQ. There are 15 residues in the CDR3. In DNA, the CDR3 is TGTGCCAGCAGCTCCCTTGTGGGTGGCACCGGGGAGCTGTTTTTT. Translated, it gives CASSSLVGGTGELFF.

This sequence joins TRBV7-3 and TRBJ2-7, with 7 bases lining up with TRBD2. V shed 1 base, J shed 3 bases, and the junction held 6 bases outside the gene matches. The CDR3 is made up of 15 amino acids. Germline CDR1 is SGHTA and CDR2 is FQGTGA. CDR3 amino acids: CASSLMSGGSYEQYF. The CDR3 DNA reads TGTGCCAGCAGCTTAATGTCCGGGGGGAGCTACGAGCAGTACTTC.

The chain combines TRBV7-9 with TRBJ1-1; D possibly corresponds to TRBD1 (6 bases). The V gene's germline CDR1 is SEHNR and CDR2 FQNEAQ (reference sequence). The CDR3 runs to 16 residues. The V gene lost 5 bases and the J gene lost 2 bases, with 18 bases spanning the gap. CDR3 coding DNA: TGTGCCAGCAGCCCCATGAGTGTACAGGGCAACACTGAAGCTTTCTTT. It specifies CASSPMSVQGNTEAFF.

The chain links TRBV6-6 to TRBJ1-1; the D is unclear. This CDR3 has 13 amino acids. CDR1 and CDR2 (germline): MNHNY, SVGAGI (reference sequence). V was shortened by 6 bases and J by 1 base, with 9 bases between the two germline ends. The CDR3 DNA follows: TGTGCCAGCAGAATTTATCAGAACACTGAAGCTTTCTTT. It specifies CASRIYQNTEAFF.

The rearrangement links TRBV19 to TRBJ2-2; 9 nucleotides agree with TRBD2. This CDR3 contains 16 residues. Looked up from germline, CDR1 is LNHDA and CDR2 is SQIVND (reference sequence). J lost 3 bases, V lost 3 bases, and 5 bases had no gene match. CDR3 protein: CASSMNSGGDTGELFF. In nucleotides, the CDR3 is TGTGCCAGTAGTATGAATAGCGGGGGTGACACCGGGGAGCTGTTTTTT. Based on the CDR3 plus reference TRBV19 and TRBJ2-2, the full variable domain is DGGITQSPKYLFRKEGQNVTLSCEQNLNHDAMYWYRQDPGQGLRLIYYSQIVNDFQKGDIAEGYSVSREKKESFPLTVTSAQKNPTAFYLCASSMNSGGDTGELFFGEGSRLTVL.

The V call is TRBV20-1, the J call TRBJ2-1, with D unresolved. The germline CDR1 and CDR2 sequences are DFQATT and SNEGSKA (reference sequence). The V end was cut by 1 base, the J end by 10 bases, with 8 bases between. This CDR3 comprises 11 residues. CDR3 loop: CSARGPLEQFF. CDR3 sequence (DNA): TGCAGTGCTAGAGGACCTCTCGAGCAGTTCTTC.

V usage is TRBV6-6 and J usage is TRBJ1-5; no clear D. V dropped 8 bases and J dropped 7 bases, with 12 bases sitting between them. Germline CDR1 MNHNY, CDR2 SVGAGI (reference sequence). This CDR3 has 12 amino acids. The CDR3 DNA sequence: TGTGCCAGCGGCTTGACGGGCCAGCCCCAGCATTTT. Its protein is CASGLTGQPQHF.

The rearrangement joins TRBV7-2 to TRBJ2-1; possibly TRBD2 for D (5 bases). V lost 1 base and J 0 bases, leaving 10 bases between the germline ends. Germline CDR1 SGHTA, CDR2 FQGNSA. This CDR3 contains 16 residues. The CDR3 DNA reads as TGTGCCAGCAGCTTAGGCGGGCTCGGCTCCTACAATGAGCAGTTCTTC. It translates to CASSLGGLGSYNEQFF. Filled out from reference TRBV7-2 and TRBJ2-1, the complete variable domain reads GAGVSQSPSNKVTEKGKDVELRCDPISGHTALYWYRQSLGQGLEFLIYFQGNSAPDKSGLPSDRFSAERTGGSVSTLTIQRTQQEDSAVYLCASSLGGLGSYNEQFFGPGTRLTVL.